These T cell receptor beta chains were read from a single sample in a study of blood T cell repertoires in COVID-19. Measured with immunoSEQ multiplex PCR; TCRdb has only the in-frame clones, and not every one. There are about 250,000 clones in the sample; about 87% occur only once, and about 3% lies in the top ten. Sequenced: PBMCs or T cells enriched from blood (not recorded which). These receptors were taken from a woman in her forties or fifties who had recovered from COVID-19. Each CDR3 is given with its conserved first and last residue. D genes are given only for firm matches. Part of the rows lack a size; the others show once, few, many or a class for expanded clones.

size	V	D	J	DNA	CDR3
few	TRBV6-2/TRBV6-3	NA	TRBJ2-1	TGTGCCAGCAGCATGAGAAATGAGCAGTTCTTC	CASSMRNEQFF
NA	TRBV7-3	TRBD1	TRBJ2-7	TGTGCCAGCAGTGACAGGGGATCGGGAGAGCAGTACTTC	CASSDRGSGEQYF
once	TRBV5-1	NA	TRBJ1-1	TGCGCCAGCAGTTCCCGTTATGGTCTAGAAGCTTTCTTT	CASSSRYGLEAFF
NA	TRBV9	TRBD1	TRBJ1-2	TGTGCCAGCAGCCCCGGACAGGGTAACTATGGCTACACCTTC	CASSPGQGNYGYTF
NA	TRBV4-1	TRBD2	TRBJ2-5	TGCGCCAGCAGCCAAGATTTACTAGCGGACATCCAAGAGACCCAGTACTTC	CASSQDLLADIQETQYF
once	TRBV14	TRBD2	TRBJ2-1	TGTGCCAGCAGCCAAGGCTTGGGGAGGGCCACGGCAAATGAGCAGTTCTTC	CASSQGLGRATANEQFF
NA	TRBV3-1/TRBV3-2	NA	TRBJ2-3	TGTGCCAGCAGCCAAGAGCTAGAAATTGTAGATACGCAGTATTTT	CASSQELEIVDTQYF
NA	TRBV28	NA	TRBJ1-4	TGTGCCAGCAGTTCGCCAGGGCCAAATGAAAAACTGTTTTTT	CASSSPGPNEKLFF
NA	TRBV7-2	TRBD2	TRBJ2-7	TGTGCCAGCCCGGCGGTTGCGGGAGTCGCGTACGAGCAGTACTTC	CASPAVAGVAYEQYF
NA	TRBV7-2	NA	TRBJ2-7	TGTGCCAGCAGCAGCAACGCGTACGAGCAGTACTTC	CASSSNAYEQYF
NA	TRBV4-1	TRBD1	TRBJ1-5	TGCGCCAGCAGCCAAGGGACAGGGGGCGGTGGAAGCAATCAGCCCCAGCATTTT	CASSQGTGGGGSNQPQHF
NA	TRBV5-1	NA	TRBJ2-2	TGCGCCAGCAGTAGTTCCGACCAAGAGGGCACCGGGGAGCTGTTTTTT	CASSSSDQEGTGELFF
NA	TRBV3-1/TRBV3-2	NA	TRBJ1-4	TGTGCCAGCAGGCAGGGTGTCCTAACTAATGAAAAACTGTTTTTT	CASRQGVLTNEKLFF
NA	TRBV11-2	NA	TRBJ1-1	TGTGCCAGCAGCTTAGTCAGCGGTGAAGCTTTCTTT	CASSLVSGEAFF
NA	TRBV7-8	TRBD2	TRBJ2-3	TGTGCCAGCAGCTCGCTGACTAGCGGGATTACAGATACGCAGTATTTT	CASSSLTSGITDTQYF
NA	TRBV4-1	NA	TRBJ2-5	TGCGCCAGCAGCCAAGATTTCCGGGGCCAAGAGACCCAGTACTTC	CASSQDFRGQETQYF
NA	TRBV11-2	TRBD2	TRBJ2-1	TGTGCCAGCAGCCAACTAACTAGCGCCAATGAGCAGTTCTTC	CASSQLTSANEQFF
NA	TRBV19	NA	TRBJ1-1	TGTGCCAGTAGTATAGCGGTCGCGAACACTGAAGCTTTCTTT	CASSIAVANTEAFF
NA	TRBV6-5	NA	TRBJ2-6	TGTGCCGCGAAAAGACTGTTTGGGGCCAACGTCCTGACTTTC	CAAKRLFGANVLTF
NA	TRBV27	TRBD2	TRBJ2-1	TGTGCCAGCCACGGACTAGCGCTGAATGAGCAGTTCTTC	CASHGLALNEQFF
NA	TRBV5-6	TRBD1	TRBJ1-6	TGTGCCAGCAGCTGGGGAGGACAGGGAGATTCACCCCTCCACTTT	CASSWGGQGDSPLHF
NA	TRBV6-5	NA	TRBJ2-1	TGTGCCAGCATCGGTAGTCTAGCCTGGGGTAATGAGCAGTTCTTC	CASIGSLAWGNEQFF
NA	TRBV5-1	NA	TRBJ1-3	TGCGCCAGCAGCTTTCTGGGCCCAGGAAACACCATATATTTT	CASSFLGPGNTIYF
few	TRBV18	NA	TRBJ2-5	TGTGCCAGCTCACTAGGGACTCTGGAGACCCAGTACTTC	CASSLGTLETQYF
few	TRBV3-1/TRBV3-2	NA	TRBJ2-7	TGTGCCAGCAGCCAAAGGGGCCAGAGGGAGCAGTACTTC	CASSQRGQREQYF
NA	TRBV19	NA	TRBJ1-1	TGTGCCAGTAGTATATATGACACCTCCACTGAAGCTTTCTTT	CASSIYDTSTEAFF
NA	TRBV6-2/TRBV6-3	NA	TRBJ1-2	TGTGCCAGCAGCCAATCGGGACTCCCTTCTGGCTACACCTTC	CASSQSGLPSGYTF
NA	TRBV7-2	TRBD1	TRBJ1-3	TGTGCCAGCAGCTTAGTCGGAGCAGGGGGCTCTGGAAACACCATATATTTT	CASSLVGAGGSGNTIYF
NA	TRBV27	NA	TRBJ1-6	TGTGCCAGCGGGCTCAATTCACCCCTCCACTTT	CASGLNSPLHF
once	TRBV5-4	TRBD2	TRBJ2-1	TGTGCCAGCAGCTCAGGACTAGCGGGAGTAAGCAATGAGCAGTTCTTC	CASSSGLAGVSNEQFF
NA	TRBV9	NA	TRBJ1-3	TGTGCCAGCAGCCCCTATGATTCAGGACAGGGAAACACCATATATTTT	CASSPYDSGQGNTIYF
NA	TRBV11-2	TRBD2	TRBJ2-7	TGTGCCAGCAGCTTGAGCCTAGCGGCCTACGAGCAGTACTTC	CASSLSLAAYEQYF
NA	TRBV2	TRBD1	TRBJ2-7	TGTGCCAGCAGTGATTCGTTAGGGGGCCGCTACGAGCAGTACTTC	CASSDSLGGRYEQYF
NA	TRBV28	NA	TRBJ2-2	TGTGCCAGCAGTTTATTCAGGGTACGAACCGGGGAGCTGTTTTTT	CASSLFRVRTGELFF
NA	TRBV29-1	NA	TRBJ2-1	TGCAGCGTTGGACTGCTGGGGGCCAGCAATGAGCAGTTCTTC	CSVGLLGASNEQFF
NA	TRBV7-2	TRBD2	TRBJ2-3	TGTGCCAGCAGCCCCCCGGGACTAGCGGGAGGCACAGATACGCAGTATTTT	CASSPPGLAGGTDTQYF
NA	TRBV30	TRBD2	TRBJ2-1	TGTGCCTGGAGTTTTCGGGGGGATGAGCAGTTCTTC	CAWSFRGDEQFF
NA	TRBV2	NA	TRBJ1-6	TGTGCCAGCAGCCGCCTTGGGCCAAATTCACCCCTCCACTTT	CASSRLGPNSPLHF
once	TRBV28	TRBD2	TRBJ2-2	TGTGCCAGCAGTTCCGGGACTAGCAGAAACGGGGAGCTGTTTTTT	CASSSGTSRNGELFF
NA	TRBV2	TRBD1	TRBJ1-6	TGTGCCAGCAGACAAAAAGTTGGGACAGGGGGCGGTTCACCCCTCCACTTT	CASRQKVGTGGGSPLHF
NA	TRBV7-9	NA	TRBJ1-3	TGTGCCAGCAGCCCCCCCGGGTCCACCATATATTTT	CASSPPGSTIYF
NA	TRBV11-3	NA	TRBJ2-5	TGTGCCAGCAGTCGGGACATCCAAGAGACCCAGTACTTC	CASSRDIQETQYF
NA	TRBV5-5	TRBD1	TRBJ1-2	TGTGCCAGCAGCTTGGGAGGGACAGGGGTGGTCTATGGCTACACCTTC	CASSLGGTGVVYGYTF
few	TRBV28	TRBD1	TRBJ1-1	TGTGCCAGCAGTCTGGGACAGGGTGGCATGAACACTGAAGCTTTCTTT	CASSLGQGGMNTEAFF
NA	TRBV12-3/TRBV12-4	NA	TRBJ1-1	TGTGCCAGCAGTTTGCAGGGTACCACTGAAGCTTTCTTT	CASSLQGTTEAFF
few	TRBV7-9	NA	TRBJ1-1	TGTGCCAGCAGCCCTGGTGCAGGGTTTCTGAAAACTGAAGCTTTCTTT	CASSPGAGFLKTEAFF
NA	TRBV5-1	TRBD1	TRBJ2-2	TGCGCCAGCAGCCCGGACAGGGGGCTGTTTTTT	CASSPDRGLFF
NA	TRBV28	TRBD1	TRBJ1-2	TGTGCCAGCAGTCAAGGGTCAACAGGGGACGGCTACACCTTC	CASSQGSTGDGYTF
NA	TRBV7-9	NA	TRBJ2-1	TGTGCCAGCAGCTTATCCCGGGGCTCCTACAATGAGCAGTTCTTC	CASSLSRGSYNEQFF